This TCR beta chain came from a study of T-cell reconstitution after alpha-beta-depleted transplantation in children. The CDR3 is made up of 15 amino acids. Germline V gives CDR1 LGHNA, CDR2 YNFKEQ. V shed 1 base and J shed 5 bases, with 11 bases lying between them. This clonotype was counted only a few times. Its cognate antigen is unknown. Unique molecular identifiers were incorporated during preparation of the TCRbeta library. TCRdb fed the PCR reads into MiXCR, producing one record per CDR3 protein. The sample has about 90,000 distinct CDR3 sequences, around 15% seen once. Broader study findings: It was reported that alpha-beta T cells came from several hundred expanded graft clones (about two months after transplant). The authors attributed T-cell counts and diversity one year after transplant mostly to newly produced T cells. Recipient T cells and thymic progenitors that survived gave rise to the high TCRbeta diversity observed at day 60 in some patients.

The specimen comprised PBMCs, mostly from graft donor cells, sampled 180 days after TCRalphabeta/CD19-depleted stem cell transplant. The chain is built from TRBV4-2 and TRBJ2-2; TRBD1 is a possible D gene (5 bases). The TCR sequence derives from a male patient aged 2-15 years who had a stem cell transplant for acute lymphoblastic leukemia, so the T cells may come from the graft donor. CDR3 loop: CASSQGLGQTGELFF. CDR3 nucleotide sequence: TGTGCCAGCAGCCAAGGACTGGGGCAGACCGGGGAGCTGTTTTTT.